A single sample gave rise to the 22 T cell receptor beta chains below, sequenced in a study of T cells in Graves' hyperthyroidism and ophthalmopathy. RNA transcripts provided the source from which TCR beta CDR3 regions were amplified. The primer set for the first-round RT-PCR of the TCR CDR3 was HTBI. TCRdb called the multiplex PCR reads again in MiXCR, with one record for every CDR3 protein. The sample carries 370,000 or so distinct CDR3 sequences, approximately 25% recorded once. Sequenced: blood. Receptors originate from a man aged 50 to 60 with Graves' hyperthyroidism.

The chain uses TRBV28 and TRBJ2-1; 7 bases fit TRBD2. J gave up 5 bases and V 4 bases, and 11 bases lay outside the gene matches. The germline V gene encodes CDR1 MDHEN and CDR2 SYDVKM. CDR3 size: 16 residues. CDR3 DNA sequence: TGTGCCAGCAGTTCGCTAGCGGTCCTACCCCACAATGAGCAGTTCTTC. This sequence encodes CASSSLAVLPHNEQFF.

This clonotype was seen repeatedly, ten times or more. The chain links TRBV13 to TRBJ2-7; D assignment may be TRBD1 or TRBD2 (6 bases each). This CDR3 spans 13 amino acids. Germline V gene lookup returns CDR1 PRHDT and CDR2 FYEKMQ (reference sequence). V lost 4 bases to trimming and J lost 3 bases, with 10 bases between them. CDR3 in amino acids: CASSSEGVYEQYF. CDR3 coding DNA: TGTGCCAGCAGCTCGGAGGGGGTCTACGAGCAGTACTTC.

This clonotype has only a few counts. The CDR3 region has the DNA TGTGCCAGCAGCCAAGGTCTCAGAGCGGGTCCCGAGGAAGAGCAGTTCTTC. This sequence encodes CASSQGLRAGPEEEQFF. This chain joins TRBV14 and TRBJ2-1; D may be TRBD2 (6 bases). The CDR3 extends over 17 amino acids. Trimming shortened V by 1 base and J by 10 bases, and 23 bases separated the two germline ends. The germline CDR1 and CDR2 sequences are SGHDN and FVKESK.

To note about this clonotype: This may come from a read error, since a much larger clone is one base off. This chain uses TRBV3-1 with TRBJ2-1; D call uncertain. The germline gives CDR1 LGHDT, CDR2 YNNKEL (reference sequence). The CDR3 is 15 residues long. The CDR3 DNA reads as TGTGCCAGCAGCCAATCGGACCGCTCCCACAATGAGCAGTTCTTC. It specifies CASSQSDRSHNEQFF.

This clonotype was counted between two and nine times. The CDR3 sequence is CATRDGGTDTQYF. CDR3 DNA: TGTGCCACCCGGGACGGAGGCACAGATACGCAGTATTTT. This rearrangement joins TRBV6-1 to TRBJ2-3; either TRBD1 or TRBD2 may fit D (5 bases each). V was shortened by 10 bases and J by 1 base, with 12 bases between the two germline ends. Germline V CDR1 and CDR2: MNHNS, SASEGT. CDR3 length: 13 amino acids.

This clonotype was counted at least ten times. The V gene is TRBV28, the J gene TRBJ1-4; D possibly corresponds to TRBD1 (5 bases). The CDR3 spans 15 residues. Trimming took off 5 bases at V and 5 bases at J, with 15 bases between the two ends. Germline values: CDR1 MDHEN, CDR2 SYDVKM. The CDR3, as DNA: TGTGCCAGCAGTCGCCAGATGGGACTAAATGAAAAACTGTTTTTT. It codes for CASSRQMGLNEKLFF.

The CDR3, as DNA: TGCAGTGCTAGAGATCAACGTTCTCTGAACACTGAAGCTTTCTTT. Translating it yields CSARDQRSLNTEAFF. This chain joins TRBV20-1 and TRBJ1-1; D is undetermined. Germline V CDR1 and CDR2: DFQATT, SNEGSKA (reference sequence). The CDR3 runs to 15 residues. Trimming stripped 0 bases from V and 0 bases from J, with 11 bases between.

This clonotype came up a few times. This chain links TRBV7-9 with TRBJ1-2; D gene ambiguous. The CDR3 runs to 14 residues. V lost 1 base to trimming and J lost 4 bases, with 10 bases between them. CDR1 is SEHNR and CDR2 is FQNEAQ in the germline V gene (reference sequence). Written as DNA, the CDR3 is TGTGCCAGCAGCTTAGGGTCAGGAACCTATGGCTACACCTTC. Translated: CASSLGSGTYGYTF.

This clonotype was recorded at least ten times. The chain combines TRBV2 with TRBJ2-3, with 10 bases identical to TRBD2. CDR1 is SNHLY, CDR2 FYNNEI, per germline. With 3 bases clipped from V and 5 bases from J, the junction kept 8 bases outside the gene matches. CDR3 length equals 16 residues. CDR3 loop: CASSDSLAGVEDTQYF. The DNA of the CDR3 is TGTGCCAGCAGTGACAGTCTAGCGGGAGTTGAAGATACGCAGTATTTT.

This clonotype showed up many times. The V call is TRBV11-2, the J call TRBJ2-1, with TRBD2 matching 7 bases. The ends lost 4 bases at V and 9 bases at J; junction bases unmatched: 3. Germline V lookup: CDR1 SGHAT, CDR2 FQNNGV. This CDR3 has 12 residues. The CDR3 DNA reads TGTGCCAGCAGCTCACGGGAGGTTGAGCAGTTCTTC. Translating gives CASSSREVEQFF.

This clonotype was detected many times. The chain uses TRBV3-1 and TRBJ2-3; 12 nucleotides line up with TRBD2. Trimming at V came to 1 base and at J to 8 bases, leaving 7 bases not matched to a gene. In germline, CDR1 is LGHDT, CDR2 YNNKEL (reference sequence). The CDR3 runs to 16 residues. CDR3 sequence reads: CASSQALAGGPGTQYF. DNA for the CDR3: TGTGCCAGCAGCCAAGCGCTAGCGGGAGGGCCCGGTACGCAGTATTTT.

The V gene is TRBV10-3, the J gene TRBJ1-3; the match to TRBD1 covers 8 bases. Germline values: CDR1 ENHRY, CDR2 SYGVKD. The CDR3 is made up of 15 amino acids. Trimming removed 3 bases from V and 1 base from J; junction bases left unmatched: 2. Here the CDR3 reads CAISDTGGSGNTIYF. CDR3 bases: TGTGCCATCAGTGATACAGGGGGATCTGGAAACACCATATATTTT.

The genes are TRBV2 and TRBJ1-2; tentative D call: TRBD1 (6 bases). The CDR3 has 14 amino acids. Germline-derived CDR1 and CDR2 are SNHLY and FYNNEI. Deletions cut 1 base from V and 5 bases from J, with 11 bases between. The CDR3 region has the DNA TGTGCCAGCAGTGAAGACCCAGGGGTTTATGGCTACACCTTC. Translation gives CASSEDPGVYGYTF.

CDR3 DNA sequence: TGTGCCTGGAGTGTGGGACAGGGGGGGGGAGAGACCCAGTACTTC. It yields the protein CAWSVGQGGGETQYF. The chain employs TRBV30 and TRBJ2-5, with 11 bases identical to TRBD1. After removal of 0 bases from V and 4 bases from J, the junction contained 4 bases not matched to a gene. This CDR3 contains 15 residues. Germline V lookup: CDR1 GTSNPN, CDR2 SVGIG (reference sequence). Supplemented by reference TRBV30 and TRBJ2-5, the full variable domain reads SQTIHQWPATLVQPVGSPLSLECTVEGTSNPNLYWYRQAAGRGLQLLFYSVGIGQISSEVPQNLSASRPQDRQFILSSKKLLLSDSGFYLCAWSVGQGGGETQYFGPGTRLLVL.

The rearrangement links TRBV30 to TRBJ2-7; D gene uncertain. CDR1 is GTSNPN and CDR2 is SVGIG in the germline V gene (reference sequence). This CDR3 comprises 13 residues. Trimming pared 3 bases from V and 3 bases from J, leaving 12 bases between. CDR3 DNA sequence: TGTGCCTGGAGAGGGATACAGAGCTACGAGCAGTACTTC. Residues: CAWRGIQSYEQYF.

The V and J genes are TRBV7-9 and TRBJ1-2, with unresolved D. V was cut by 5 bases and J by 4 bases, with 14 bases left in between. This CDR3 is built from 14 residues. CDR1 and CDR2 (germline): SEHNR, FQNEAQ (reference sequence). CDR3 nucleotides: TGTGCCAGCAGCCACCCCGGGCCTTCCTATGGCTACACCTTC. This codes for CASSHPGPSYGYTF.

The V gene is TRBV4-2, the J gene TRBJ2-7; 14 positions agree with TRBD2. The length of the CDR3 is 16 residues. V dropped 1 base and J dropped 5; count of bases not matched to a gene: 4. Germline assignment: CDR1 LGHNA and CDR2 YNFKEQ. The CDR3 reads CASSQGLAGGIHEQYF. The CDR3 bases are TGTGCCAGCAGCCAAGGACTAGCGGGAGGGATACACGAGCAGTACTTC.

The V gene is TRBV4-1, the J gene TRBJ2-7, with 7 bases fitting TRBD2. J was trimmed by 2 bases and V by 1 base; bases with no gene match: 8. The CDR3 is 16 amino acids. The germline V gene has CDR1 MGHRA and CDR2 YSYEKL. The CDR3 nucleotides are TGCGCCAGCAGCCAAGTCGGCGGGAGCCAGCCCTACGAGCAGTACTTC. Residues: CASSQVGGSQPYEQYF.

This clonotype was picked up many times. The rearrangement links TRBV6-1 to TRBJ1-4, with TRBD1 matching 7 bases. V was clipped by 5 bases and J by 3 bases; unmatched bases: 6. Germline lookup yields CDR1 MNHNS and CDR2 SASEGT. The length of the CDR3 is 15 residues. This CDR3 reads CASSSRGSANEKLFF. The CDR3 nucleotides are TGTGCCAGCAGTTCCAGGGGGAGTGCTAATGAAAAACTGTTTTTT.

This clonotype was counted at least ten times. V is TRBV6-1 and J is TRBJ2-3; 14 bases align to TRBD2. The V gene's germline CDR1 is MNHNS and CDR2 SASEGT. This CDR3 has 14 residues. The ends lost 6 bases at V and 8 bases at J; junction bases unmatched: 4. The CDR3 coding sequence is TGTGCCAGCAGCAAGGGGACTAGCGGGAGTACGCAGTATTTT. Translation: CASSKGTSGSTQYF.

The chain uses TRBV3-1 and TRBJ1-2, with no clear D. V was pared by 1 base and J by 6 bases, with 6 bases between. Germline V gene lookup returns CDR1 LGHDT and CDR2 YNNKEL (reference sequence). This CDR3 has 12 residues. The CDR3 loop is CASSQVRHGYTF. The CDR3 DNA follows: TGTGCCAGCAGCCAAGTCCGGCATGGCTACACCTTC.

The rearrangement links TRBV19 to TRBJ2-7; TRBD1 aligns across 7 bases. CDR1 and CDR2 (germline): LNHDA, SQIVND (reference sequence). The CDR3 length is 14 residues. Trimming cost V 6 bases and J 6 bases; bases outside gene matches: 11. Here the CDR3 DNA reads TGTGCCAGTAGCAGCTTCGGACAGGTGGGCGAGCAGTACTTC. This gives the protein CASSSFGQVGEQYF.